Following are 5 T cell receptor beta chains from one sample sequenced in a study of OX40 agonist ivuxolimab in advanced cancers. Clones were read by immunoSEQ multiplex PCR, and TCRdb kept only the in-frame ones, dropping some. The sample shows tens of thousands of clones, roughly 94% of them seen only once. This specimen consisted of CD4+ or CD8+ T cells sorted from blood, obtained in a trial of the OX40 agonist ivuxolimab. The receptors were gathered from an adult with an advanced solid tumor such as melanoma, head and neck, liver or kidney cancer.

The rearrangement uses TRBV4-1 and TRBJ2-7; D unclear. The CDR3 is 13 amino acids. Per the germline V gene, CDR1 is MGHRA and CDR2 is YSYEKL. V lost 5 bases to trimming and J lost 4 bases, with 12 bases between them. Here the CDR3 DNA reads TGCGCCAGCAGCTTCGACCCTGGATACGAGCAGTACTTC. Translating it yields CASSFDPGYEQYF.

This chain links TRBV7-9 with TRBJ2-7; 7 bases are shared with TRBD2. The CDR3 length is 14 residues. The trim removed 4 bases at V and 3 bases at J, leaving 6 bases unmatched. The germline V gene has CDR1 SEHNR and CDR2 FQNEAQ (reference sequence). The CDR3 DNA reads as TGTGCCAGCAGCTCTCTAGCGGAAAACTACGAGCAGTACTTC. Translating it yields CASSSLAENYEQYF.

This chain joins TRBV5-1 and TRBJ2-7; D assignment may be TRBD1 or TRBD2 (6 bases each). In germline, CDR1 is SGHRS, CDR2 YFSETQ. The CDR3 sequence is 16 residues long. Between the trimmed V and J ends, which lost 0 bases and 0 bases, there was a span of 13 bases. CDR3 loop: CASSLEGEAYSYEQYF. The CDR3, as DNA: TGCGCCAGCAGCTTGGAGGGGGAGGCCTACTCCTACGAGCAGTACTTC.

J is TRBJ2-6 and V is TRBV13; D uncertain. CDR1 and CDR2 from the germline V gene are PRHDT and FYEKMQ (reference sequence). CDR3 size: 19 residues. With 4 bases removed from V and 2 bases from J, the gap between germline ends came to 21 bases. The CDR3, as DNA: TGTGCCAGCAGCTCATACGACGGTGTTATGTCCACTGGGGCCAACGTCCTGACTTTC. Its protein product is CASSSYDGVMSTGANVLTF.

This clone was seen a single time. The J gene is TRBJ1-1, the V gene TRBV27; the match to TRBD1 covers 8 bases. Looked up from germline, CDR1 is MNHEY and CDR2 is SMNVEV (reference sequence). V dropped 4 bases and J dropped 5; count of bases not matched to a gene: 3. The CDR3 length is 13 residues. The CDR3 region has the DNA TGTGCCAGCAGTTCAAGACAGGGGACTGAAGCTTTCTTT. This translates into CASSSRQGTEAFF.